This passage covers 11 T cell receptor beta chains from one sample sequenced in a study of blood T cell repertoires in COVID-19. TCRdb's table, derived via immunoSEQ multiplex PCR, lists solely in-frame clones and lacks some. The sample yields under 30,000 clones, approximately 87% seen once. What was sequenced was peripheral blood. The receptors here all came from a human donor with active COVID-19. The donor label of this sample is uncertain.

This rearrangement joins TRBV27 to TRBJ2-1; the match to TRBD2 covers 9 bases. V lost 3 bases and J lost 6; bases outside the gene matches: 12. Per the germline V gene, CDR1 is MNHEY and CDR2 is SMNVEV (reference sequence). The CDR3 is 17 amino acids. CDR3 nucleotides: TGTGCCAGCAGTTTCAACAGCGGGAGGCTTGTCGCCAATGAGCAGTTCTTC. Protein product: CASSFNSGRLVANEQFF.

This clone came up a few times. The J gene is TRBJ2-7, the V gene TRBV19, with TRBD2 as a possible D gene (5 bases). V gave up 3 bases and J gave up 5 bases, with 20 bases separating them. Germline lookup yields CDR1 LNHDA and CDR2 SQIVND (reference sequence). The CDR3 is made up of 16 amino acids. The CDR3 DNA sequence: TGTGCCAGTAGTATTAGGTTGGTAGGGTACGGGAACGAGCAGTACTTC. This codes for CASSIRLVGYGNEQYF.

The chain recombines TRBV5-5 with TRBJ1-5; 7 nucleotides line up with TRBD1. The V gene's germline CDR1 is SGHKS and CDR2 YYEKEE (reference sequence). There are 16 residues in the CDR3. The ends lost 4 bases at V and 6 bases at J; junction bases unmatched: 13. In DNA, the CDR3 is TGTGCCAGCAGCGCGGGGCGGGCAGGGGGAGGTCAGCCCCAGCATTTT. It encodes CASSAGRAGGGQPQHF.

This chain connects TRBV7-2 to TRBJ2-7; tentatively, D is TRBD1 (6 bases). Per germline, CDR1 SGHTA and CDR2 FQGNSA. Deletions cut 1 base from V and 12 bases from J, with 19 bases between. CDR3 length: 14 amino acids. CDR3 protein: CASSLGGANRDRYF. CDR3 nucleotide sequence: TGTGCCAGCAGCTTAGGTGGGGCCAACAGGGACCGGTACTTC.

This chain uses TRBV9 with TRBJ2-3, with D perhaps matching TRBD2 (5 bases). This CDR3 spans 21 amino acids. V was cut by 4 bases and J by 0 bases, with 30 bases left in between. Germline loops: CDR1 SGDLS, CDR2 YYNGEE. CDR3 nucleotides: TGTGCCAGCAGCCCCCTGGGAGCTCAGAGAGTCAGCTCTCCTAGCACAGATACGCAGTATTTT. Protein product: CASSPLGAQRVSSPSTDTQYF.

This clone was seen just once. The DNA for the CDR3 is TGTGCCAGTAGTATAATGGTGTTCGGCAGCGATACTGAAAAACTGTTTTTT. Protein product: CASSIMVFGSDTEKLFF. The chain couples TRBV19 to TRBJ1-4; no reliable D call. V lost 2 bases and J 7 bases, leaving 20 bases between the germline ends. Germline CDR1 and CDR2: LNHDA and SQIVND (reference sequence). This CDR3 has 17 residues. Supplemented by reference TRBV19 and TRBJ1-4, the full variable domain reads DGGITQSPKYLFRKEGQNVTLSCEQNLNHDAMYWYRQDPGQGLRLIYYSQIVNDFQKGDIAEGYSVSREKKESFPLTVTSAQKNPTAFYLCASSIMVFGSDTEKLFFGSGTQLSVL.

The rearrangement links TRBV19 to TRBJ2-5; TRBD2 matches 11 bases. The V gene end was trimmed by 2 bases and the J gene end by 5 bases; junction bases not matched to a gene: 4. Germline V CDR1 and CDR2: LNHDA, SQIVND (reference sequence). This CDR3 comprises 15 residues. The CDR3 region has the DNA TGTGCCAGTAGTATATTAGCGGGGGGGGATGAGACCCAGTACTTC. Protein sequence: CASSILAGGDETQYF.

The V gene is TRBV4-1, the J gene TRBJ2-3; 7 bases agree with TRBD2. The length of the CDR3 is 18 residues. Germline trimming cut 0 bases from V and 0 bases from J; bases unmatched to any gene: 9. CDR1 and CDR2 (germline): MGHRA, YSYEKL. The DNA for the CDR3 is TGCGCCAGCAGCCAAGAGTCTAGCGGCCTCCCAAGCACAGATACGCAGTATTTT. Translating gives CASSQESSGLPSTDTQYF.

This chain joins TRBV4-3 and TRBJ2-3; perhaps TRBD2 as D (5 bases). CDR3 length equals 17 residues. Germline-derived CDR1 and CDR2 are LGHNA and YSLEER. V was shortened by 0 bases and J by 7 bases, with 20 bases between the two germline ends. CDR3 sequence: CASSQDAVGLIKNTQYF. In DNA form, the CDR3 reads TGCGCCAGCAGCCAAGACGCTGTAGGACTCATAAAAAATACGCAGTATTTT.

This clone was seen a handful of times. The V and J genes are TRBV7-9 and TRBJ2-7; maybe TRBD1 (6 bases). Germline CDR1 is SEHNR and CDR2 is FQNEAQ (reference sequence). The germline V and J ends were trimmed by 5 bases and 2 bases, with 19 bases remaining between them. The CDR3 runs 16 residues. The CDR3 loop reads CASSPTTGHQAYEQYF. CDR3 coding DNA: TGTGCCAGCAGCCCAACTACAGGGCATCAAGCCTACGAGCAGTACTTC.

The CDR3 region is CASSLQGAGEQYF. CDR3 in DNA: TGTGCCAGCAGTTTGCAGGGGGCGGGGGAGCAGTACTTC. The rearrangement uses TRBV12-3 or TRBV12-4 and TRBJ2-7, with 8 bases matching TRBD1. V gave up 3 bases and J gave up 7 bases; unmatched junction bases: 5. The CDR3 has 13 residues.